The sequence of this TCR beta chain was determined in a study of blood T cell repertoires in COVID-19. V lost 0 bases and J 6 bases, leaving 18 bases between the germline ends. The germline gives CDR1 KGHSH, CDR2 LQKENI. There are 17 residues in the CDR3. As handled by the study authors: Quantification of nucleated cells was approximated via reference gene primer amplification. TCRdb keeps only in-frame clones here, not all; method: immunoSEQ multiplex PCR. The D gene and trimming were derived from the DNA, and the V and J assignments and clone size from that table. Of about 140,000 clones in the sample, about 86% were seen once.

The chain joins TRBV18 to TRBJ2-1; maybe TRBD2 (5 bases). Sequenced input: peripheral blood. This clonotype was sampled from a woman in her sixties with acute or convalescent COVID-19. CDR3 sequence (DNA): TGTGCCAGCTCACCACCGGCGAGGGCAGTAGTTAGCAATGAGCAGTTCTTC. Its protein is CASSPPARAVVSNEQFF.